Presented here are 4 T cell receptor beta chains from one specimen sequenced in a study of T-cell memory formation after mild COVID-19. TCRdb ran MiXCR on the 5' RACE reads and lists one entry per CDR3 protein. The table has about 440,000 distinct CDR3 sequences, 15% to 25% seen once; the top ten hold roughly 8.4%. Sequenced sample: PBMCs or a T cell subset sorted from them (not recorded which). Receptors originate from an adult woman who had mild COVID-19 (a few samples of this study predate the infection). Cell type and time point are not known.

The table lists this clonotype with a few counts. J is TRBJ1-1 and V is TRBV7-3; D gene unclear. V was cut by 5 bases and J by 5 bases, with 15 bases left in between. Germline values: CDR1 SGHTA, CDR2 FQGTGA. The CDR3 totals 14 residues. For the CDR3, the DNA is TGTGCCAGCAGCCCTGGCTTAAGGGCAACTGAAGCTTTCTTT. This sequence encodes CASSPGLRATEAFF.

The chain combines TRBV19 with TRBJ2-7, with 9 bases lining up with TRBD1. V gave up 4 bases and J gave up 1 base; unmatched junction bases: 11. This CDR3 has 17 amino acids. CDR1 LNHDA and CDR2 SQIVND come from the germline V gene (reference sequence). CDR3 in DNA: TGTGCCAGTAGTACACGCGCGGGACAGGGAAATTCCTACGAGCAGTACTTC. It codes for CASSTRAGQGNSYEQYF.

The table lists this clonotype with many counts. This rearrangement joins TRBV18 to TRBJ1-2, with 8 positions matching TRBD1. V lost 3 bases, J lost 5 bases, and 5 bases stayed unmatched. Germline CDR1 reads KGHSH; CDR2 reads LQKENI. There are 14 residues in the CDR3. The CDR3 loop is CASSPGTGSYGYTF. CDR3 in DNA: TGTGCCAGCTCACCCGGGACAGGAAGTTATGGCTACACCTTC.

This clonotype was recorded many times. This chain uses TRBV7-3 with TRBJ2-1, with D possibly TRBD1 on 6 matching bases. The CDR3 totals 14 residues. Per the germline V gene, CDR1 is SGHTA and CDR2 is FQGTGA. V lost 4 bases to trimming and J lost 3 bases, with 10 bases between them. The CDR3 region has the DNA TGTGCCAGCAGCTCCGGGACACGCTACAATGAGCAGTTCTTC. This encodes CASSSGTRYNEQFF.